Listed here is a single T cell receptor (beta chain). The antigen remains undetermined. This record comes from a study of cytomegalovirus exposure and HLA in healthy donors. Findings and limits, study-wide: The presence/absence work took it that sequencing depth was about the same across donors. Listed as cytomegalovirus-associated were 164 TCR beta chains. Reports state that TCR beta sequences accurately predicted most subjects' HLA-A and HLA-B alleles.

Germline loops: CDR1 LNHDA, CDR2 SQIVND (reference sequence). The CDR3 sequence is 15 residues long. Trimming pared 0 bases from V and 5 bases from J, leaving 11 bases between. The study ran its PCR with 60 Vbeta and 13 Jbeta primers. Methods used by the authors: In a later analysis, of roughly 73 million unique beta chains, roughly 10 million appeared in at least two donors. Libraries were prepared by immunoSEQ multiplex PCR; TCRdb keeps only in-frame clonotypes and omits some of them. The DNA was the basis for D and trimming; V, J and clone size are from that table. The profile shows 150,000 to 200,000 clones, roughly 74% of them singletons.

The TCR comes from a woman in her twenties or thirties in good health and CMV-seropositive. This chain joins TRBV19 and TRBJ1-5, with D unresolved. The sequenced sample consisted of PBMCs. Here the CDR3 reads CASSIEGKRDQPQHF. The CDR3 coding sequence is TGTGCCAGTAGTATAGAAGGGAAGCGGGATCAGCCCCAGCATTTT.